This T cell receptor beta chain was recovered during a study of human T cells and chemical hapten exposure. Findings and caveats of the study: Sensitizing to DPC left TCRs with a frequency above 1 in 1000 unaltered.

The CDR3 is 16 amino acids. V lost 7 bases, J lost 2 bases, and 11 bases stayed unmatched. Per germline, CDR1 SGHNT and CDR2 YENEEA. This clonotype was recorded a few times. Its antigen is as yet unknown. TCRdb processed the RACE reads anew with MiXCR; each CDR3 protein has one entry. The table includes about 64,000 distinct CDR3 sequences, around 10% detected once. Indicated time point: patch test 3, about 24 weeks after DPC sensitization. As to treatment: therapeutic diphenylcyclopropenone sensitization with weekly scalp DPC. The sequencing here drew on whole blood, taken in connection with sensitization to the hapten diphenylcyclopropenone (DPC). The TCR sequence derives from a woman younger than 45 with alopecia areata. Some clones in this sample may be carry-over from other donors' samples. V gene TRBV11-3 combines with J gene TRBJ2-3; TRBD2 matches 8 bases. The CDR3 coding sequence is TGTGCCAGCACCAAAAGAGCGGGGGCCAACACAGATACGCAGTATTTT. Protein: CASTKRAGANTDTQYF.